A single sample is the source of the 29 T cell receptor beta chains below, sequenced in a study of T cells in Graves' hyperthyroidism and ophthalmopathy. TCR beta CDR3 regions were amplified from RNA transcripts. The HTBI primer set was used in a first-round RT-PCR of the TCR CDR3. TCRdb redid the calling of the multiplex PCR reads with MiXCR, one entry per CDR3 protein. The table lists more than 350,000 distinct CDR3 sequences, about a sixth of them singletons. The specimen was blood. The source of these receptors is a woman in her twenties or thirties with Graves' hyperthyroidism that later progressed to Graves' ophthalmopathy.

Ten or more counts support this clonotype. This chain uses TRBV20-1 with TRBJ1-5, with 8 nucleotides matching TRBD1. Per the germline V gene, CDR1 is DFQATT and CDR2 is SNEGSKA (reference sequence). The length of the CDR3 is 17 residues. Losses at the gene ends were 5 bases for V and 0 bases for J; bases not matched to a gene: 12. The CDR3: CSASDREWVYSNQPQHF. In DNA form, the CDR3 reads TGCAGTGCTTCGGACAGGGAGTGGGTTTATAGCAATCAGCCCCAGCATTTT.

The table lists this clonotype with a few counts. The CDR3 DNA sequence: TGCAGCGTCGCGACAGGGCACTATGGCTACACCTTC. This codes for CSVATGHYGYTF. The genes are TRBV29-1 and TRBJ1-2; 7 positions match TRBD1. Germline CDR1 and CDR2: SQVTM and ANQGSEA. V trimming: 6 bases; J trimming: 3 bases; junction bases outside the gene matches: 4. The CDR3 totals 12 residues.

This clonotype was observed many times. The rearrangement uses TRBV2 and TRBJ1-6; TRBD1 might be the D (5 bases). The V end lost 3 bases, the J end lost 8 bases, and 14 bases lay between the germline ends. CDR3 length: 15 amino acids. Germline lookup yields CDR1 SNHLY and CDR2 FYNNEI. The CDR3 nucleotides read TGTGCCAGCAGTGAGGAGGCGGGGACGGATTCACCCCTCCACTTT. It translates to CASSEEAGTDSPLHF.

In this sample, this clonotype turned up many times. This chain connects TRBV28 to TRBJ2-7; D gene unclear. This CDR3 comprises 13 residues. V was trimmed by 1 base and J by 4 bases, leaving 8 bases between them. The V gene's germline CDR1 is MDHEN and CDR2 SYDVKM. CDR3 DNA sequence: TGTGCCAGCAGTTTATCCTTGGATTACGAGCAGTACTTC. This encodes CASSLSLDYEQYF. Combining the CDR3 with reference TRBV28 and TRBJ2-7 gives the whole variable domain DVKVTQSSRYLVKRTGEKVFLECVQDMDHENMFWYRQDPGLGLRLIYFSYDVKMKEKGDIPEGYSVSREKKERFSLILESASTNQTSMYLCASSLSLDYEQYFGPGTRLTVT.

At least ten counts were recorded for this clonotype. The chain is built from TRBV19 and TRBJ2-2; 7 bases align to TRBD1. The CDR3 spans 17 residues. CDR1 is LNHDA, CDR2 SQIVND, per germline (reference sequence). V gave up 6 bases and J gave up 2 bases; unmatched junction bases: 12. The CDR3 sequence: CASRNIQGVGNTGELFF. In nucleotides, the CDR3 is TGTGCCAGTAGAAATATCCAGGGGGTCGGCAACACCGGGGAGCTGTTTTTT.

This clonotype came up many times. The V gene is TRBV19, the J gene TRBJ1-6; 7 bases are a match to TRBD1. The V and J ends lost 6 bases and 8 bases, in that order; junction bases with no gene match: 10. This CDR3 contains 15 residues. CDR1 is LNHDA and CDR2 is SQIVND in the germline V gene (reference sequence). The CDR3 DNA reads as TGTGCCAGTAGGACGGCAGGGGGGGGGGATTCACCCCTCCACTTT. This codes for CASRTAGGGDSPLHF.

This clonotype has just a few counts. This chain links TRBV2 with TRBJ2-5, with D uncertain. CDR3 length: 11 amino acids. Germline-derived CDR1 and CDR2 are SNHLY and FYNNEI. Trimming stripped 3 bases from V and 11 bases from J, with 10 bases between. CDR3 nucleotide sequence: TGTGCCAGCAGTGAGGGCCATATTCAGTACTTC. As protein: CASSEGHIQYF.

There are many counts of this clonotype. The genes are TRBV7-2 and TRBJ2-7; TRBD2 matches 7 bases. This CDR3 region has 15 residues. The germline V gene has CDR1 SGHTA and CDR2 FQGNSA. V lost 8 bases to trimming and J lost 5 bases; unmatched junction nucleotides: 15. CDR3 sequence reads: CASADQGREFDEQYF. The CDR3 DNA reads TGTGCCAGCGCGGACCAAGGGCGGGAGTTCGACGAGCAGTACTTC.

This clonotype was seen at least ten times. This rearrangement joins TRBV20-1 to TRBJ1-1; D uncertain. Germline V CDR1 and CDR2: DFQATT, SNEGSKA (reference sequence). Trimming took 4 bases from V and 1 from J, leaving 16 bases between them. The CDR3 covers 15 residues. The CDR3 loop is CSATRVRVGNTEAFF. The CDR3 nucleotides are TGCAGTGCTACGAGGGTGAGGGTGGGGAACACTGAAGCTTTCTTT.

The CDR3 bases are TGTGCCAGCAGCAGAGACAGTAACACCGGGGAGCTGTTTTTT. This encodes CASSRDSNTGELFF. The chain links TRBV7-9 to TRBJ2-2, with D perhaps TRBD1 (5 bases). Germline loops: CDR1 SEHNR, CDR2 FQNEAQ (reference sequence). The germline V and J ends were trimmed by 5 bases and 2 bases, with 9 bases remaining between them. The CDR3 is 14 amino acids.

J is TRBJ2-3 and V is TRBV5-1, with 7 bases matching TRBD1. Germline loops: CDR1 SGHRS, CDR2 YFSETQ. The CDR3 runs to 14 residues. V was clipped by 1 base and J by 4 bases; unmatched bases: 3. The chain's CDR3 is CASSLIQGADTQYF. The DNA for the CDR3 is TGCGCCAGCAGCTTGATTCAGGGGGCAGATACGCAGTATTTT.

This clonotype was detected a few times. The gene calls are TRBV15 and TRBJ2-1, with 7 nucleotides matching TRBD1. CDR1 is LNHNV, CDR2 YYDKDF, per germline (reference sequence). CDR3 size: 12 residues. V dropped 5 bases and J dropped 10; count of bases not matched to a gene: 5. The CDR3 protein is CATSRGQVEQFF. CDR3 DNA sequence: TGTGCCACCAGCCGAGGACAGGTGGAGCAGTTCTTC.

This clonotype was detected ten times or more. The chain employs TRBV11-2 and TRBJ1-6; a possible D gene is TRBD1 (6 bases). Trimming pared 1 base from V and 5 bases from J, leaving 12 bases between. There are 16 residues in the CDR3. Germline V gene sequence: CDR1 SGHAT, CDR2 FQNNGV. The CDR3 sequence: CASSLVGGGDNSPLHF. The CDR3 bases are TGTGCCAGCAGCTTAGTAGGGGGTGGTGATAATTCACCCCTCCACTTT.

This clonotype was seen repeatedly, ten times or more. The chain carries TRBV28 and TRBJ2-2; D is ambiguous. Per germline, CDR1 MDHEN and CDR2 SYDVKM. Trimming left V 3 bases short and J 7 bases short, with 3 bases between. The CDR3 contains 11 residues. DNA for the CDR3: TGTGCCAGCAGTTTGCACGGGGAGCTGTTTTTT. The encoded protein is CASSLHGELFF.

The table lists this clonotype with many counts. The CDR3 DNA follows: TGTGCCAGCAGTGCCAGGCGGGGGCGTCCCTATGGCTACACCTTC. This sequence encodes CASSARRGRPYGYTF. V is TRBV25-1 and J is TRBJ1-2; TRBD1 is a possible D gene (6 bases). V lost 4 bases and J lost 4, with 16 bases in between. The CDR3 has 15 residues. Germline CDR1 is MGHDK and CDR2 is SYGVNS.

The gene calls are TRBV30 and TRBJ2-5; the D gene is possibly TRBD2 (7 bases). Trimming removed 3 bases at V and 1 base at J, with 9 bases between. Looked up from germline, CDR1 is GTSNPN and CDR2 is SVGIG (reference sequence). The CDR3 is 13 residues long. CDR3 loop: CAWRGGPQETQYF. The CDR3 region has the DNA TGTGCCTGGAGGGGGGGGCCCCAAGAGACCCAGTACTTC.

This clonotype appeared a few times. The chain is built from TRBV28 and TRBJ2-7; 8 bases are a match to TRBD2. The CDR3 has 16 residues. Germline V gene data show CDR1 as MDHEN and CDR2 as SYDVKM. Germline trimming cut 7 bases from V and 3 bases from J; bases unmatched to any gene: 14. In DNA, the CDR3 is TGTGCCAGCAATCTCGGGGGGGGAGGGCCCATCTACGAGCAGTACTTC. This encodes CASNLGGGGPIYEQYF. Based on the CDR3 plus reference TRBV28 and TRBJ2-7, the full variable domain is DVKVTQSSRYLVKRTGEKVFLECVQDMDHENMFWYRQDPGLGLRLIYFSYDVKMKEKGDIPEGYSVSREKKERFSLILESASTNQTSMYLCASNLGGGGPIYEQYFGPGTRLTVT.

The V and J genes are TRBV19 and TRBJ2-1; 11 bases fit TRBD2. The CDR3 covers 17 residues. J gave up 5 bases and V 4 bases, and 10 bases lay outside the gene matches. CDR1 is LNHDA and CDR2 is SQIVND in the germline V gene (reference sequence). CDR3 nucleotide sequence: TGTGCCAGTAGTACCGCAAGTAGCGGGAGGGCAAACAATGAGCAGTTCTTC. Translation: CASSTASSGRANNEQFF.

This clonotype was counted at least ten times. CDR3 residues: CSALTPQGQNEKLFF. DNA of the CDR3: TGCAGTGCCCTGACTCCACAGGGCCAAAATGAAAAACTGTTTTTT. The chain has TRBV20-1 and TRBJ1-4, with a tentative D call TRBD1 (6 bases). V dropped 6 bases and J dropped 5 bases, with 19 bases sitting between them. The CDR3 has 15 residues. Germline values: CDR1 DFQATT, CDR2 SNEGSKA (reference sequence).

V and J are TRBV7-9 and TRBJ2-7; D gene uncertain. CDR3 length equals 15 residues. CDR1 and CDR2 (germline): SEHNR, FQNEAQ (reference sequence). With 5 bases removed from V and 1 base from J, the gap between germline ends came to 15 bases. The CDR3 reads CASSLGDHYSYEQYF. The CDR3 DNA reads as TGTGCCAGCAGCCTTGGAGACCACTATTCCTACGAGCAGTACTTC. The variable domain in full, with the rest retrieved from reference TRBV7-9 and TRBJ2-7, is DTGVSQNPRHKITKRGQNVTFRCDPISEHNRLYWYRQTLGQGPEFLTYFQNEAQLEKSRLLSDRFSAERPKGSFSTLEIQRTEQGDSAMYLCASSLGDHYSYEQYFGPGTRLTVT.

This clonotype was seen ten or more times. The J gene is TRBJ2-7, the V gene TRBV9; D is perhaps TRBD2 (5 bases). The CDR3 spans 14 residues. V lost 4 bases and J 3 bases, leaving 14 bases between the germline ends. Germline-derived CDR1 and CDR2 are SGDLS and YYNGEE. The CDR3 DNA is TGTGCCAGCAGCCCCCTGGGGAGCGGCTACGAGCAGTACTTC. Translating gives CASSPLGSGYEQYF.

A remark on this clonotype: This may be a read error, as it is one base from a much larger clone. The rearrangement uses TRBV11-1 and TRBJ2-3; 9 bases match TRBD2. V lost 1 base to trimming and J lost 6 bases; unmatched junction nucleotides: 5. This CDR3 is 15 amino acids long. Germline CDR1 SGHAT, CDR2 FQDESV (reference sequence). CDR3 residues: CASSLEAGGTDTQYF. As DNA, the CDR3 is TGTGCCAGCAGCTTAGAGGCGGGAGGGACGGATACGCAGTATTTT.

This clonotype was seen repeatedly, ten times or more. This sequence joins TRBV11-2 and TRBJ2-7; D gene unclear. This CDR3 is built from 13 residues. V dropped 7 bases and J dropped 3 bases, with 13 bases sitting between them. Germline V gene sequence: CDR1 SGHAT, CDR2 FQNNGV. Written as DNA, the CDR3 is TGTGCCAGCACCCCCGGTGGGCTCTACGAGCAGTACTTC. It codes for CASTPGGLYEQYF. The whole variable domain, filled in from reference TRBV11-2 and TRBJ2-7, reads EAGVAQSPRYKIIEKRQSVAFWCNPISGHATLYWYQQILGQGPKLLIQFQNNGVVDDSQLPKDRFSAERLKGVDSTLKIQPAKLEDSAVYLCASTPGGLYEQYFGPGTRLTVT.

The chain joins TRBV7-9 to TRBJ2-4, with 8 positions matching TRBD1. Germline-derived CDR1 and CDR2 are SEHNR and FQNEAQ (reference sequence). With 6 bases clipped from V and 8 bases from J, the junction kept 9 bases outside the gene matches. This CDR3 is 14 amino acids long. CDR3 nucleotides: TGTGCCAGCAGTTCGGACAGGGTTGTAGACATTCAGTACTTC. Translating gives CASSSDRVVDIQYF.

In its sample, this clonotype was seen many times. In DNA, the CDR3 is TGTGCCAGCAGTGGAGACAGCTCCTATGGCTACACCTTC. Translation gives CASSGDSSYGYTF. The chain links TRBV2 to TRBJ1-2, with TRBD1 as a possible D gene (5 bases). There are 13 residues in the CDR3. With 4 bases removed from V and 4 bases from J, the gap between germline ends came to 10 bases. Germline lookup yields CDR1 SNHLY and CDR2 FYNNEI.

This clonotype was counted at least ten times. The rearrangement joins TRBV7-8 to TRBJ2-7, with D possibly being TRBD1 (5 bases). Germline CDR1 and CDR2: SGHVS and FQNEAQ. The CDR3 is 14 residues long. The ends were cut back, 0 bases at V and 3 bases at J, with 9 bases in the middle. As DNA, the CDR3 is TGTGCCAGCAGCTTAGCGGGGCTGGGCTACGAGCAGTACTTC. Amino acids: CASSLAGLGYEQYF.

This clonotype has only a few counts. The chain recombines TRBV20-1 with TRBJ2-7, with D unresolved. The germline V gene has CDR1 DFQATT and CDR2 SNEGSKA (reference sequence). The CDR3 covers 15 residues. V was clipped by 3 bases and J by 1 base, with 16 bases between them. This CDR3 is CSASSFQHRSYEQYF. CDR3 nucleotides: TGCAGTGCTAGTTCTTTCCAGCATAGGTCCTACGAGCAGTACTTC.

This clonotype was detected a few times. V gene TRBV5-1 combines with J gene TRBJ2-7; D possibly corresponds to TRBD2 (6 bases). CDR1 is SGHRS, CDR2 YFSETQ, per germline. CDR3 size: 15 residues. The V gene lost 5 bases and the J gene lost 5 bases, with 20 bases spanning the gap. Written as DNA, the CDR3 is TGCGCCAGCAGTCCCGCTACTAGCTTCGACCACGAGCAGTACTTC. Translating gives CASSPATSFDHEQYF.

This clonotype has more than one count but fewer than ten. With a much larger clone just one base away, this may be a read error. The chain combines TRBV28 with TRBJ2-7, with D hard to call. V gave up 2 bases and J gave up 3 bases, with 14 bases separating them. Germline loops: CDR1 MDHEN, CDR2 SYDVKM. This CDR3 contains 15 residues. In DNA, the CDR3 is TGTGCCAGCAGTTTAGGGGTTCGGTCCCTCTACGAGCAGTACTTC. This sequence encodes CASSLGVRSLYEQYF.